The 20 T cell receptor beta chains given below trace back to one sample, sequenced in a study of shared clonotypes between healthy human individuals. It was CD45RO-negative cells, positively selected for CCR7, that made up naive CD8 cells, with terminally differentiated effector memory CD45RA+ cells excluded. This table comes from immunoSEQ multiplex PCR, and its TCRdb copy is limited to in-frame clones, with some not included. This sample carries about 2 million clones, roughly 94% of them seen once, and the ten largest clones take more than 0.95%. Sequenced input: naive CD8+ T cells sorted from blood. Source of these receptors: a man aged 18 to 29 in good health.

The chain recombines TRBV7-9 with TRBJ2-4, with 7 bases identical to TRBD1. This CDR3 is built from 14 residues. V lost 6 bases to trimming and J lost 5 bases; unmatched junction nucleotides: 7. The germline V gene encodes CDR1 SEHNR and CDR2 FQNEAQ (reference sequence). The DNA for the CDR3 is TGTGCCAGCAGTATACAGGGGTGGGAAAACATTCAGTACTTC. The encoded protein is CASSIQGWENIQYF.

The V gene is TRBV19, the J gene TRBJ2-7; 11 bases fit TRBD2. Per germline, CDR1 LNHDA and CDR2 SQIVND (reference sequence). The CDR3 consists of 16 residues. V dropped 0 bases and J dropped 3; count of bases not matched to a gene: 4. Here the CDR3 reads CASSIDLTSGIYEQYF. DNA of the CDR3: TGTGCCAGTAGTATAGATTTGACTAGCGGGATCTACGAGCAGTACTTC.

The V and J genes are TRBV7-9 and TRBJ1-1; D may be TRBD1 (5 bases). CDR3 size: 14 residues. Trimming cost V 3 bases and J 1 base, with 9 bases left between them. CDR1 is SEHNR, CDR2 FQNEAQ, per germline (reference sequence). Here the CDR3 reads CASSFRDQNTEAFF. CDR3 sequence (DNA): TGTGCCAGCAGCTTCAGGGACCAGAACACTGAAGCTTTCTTT.

V and J are TRBV10-3 and TRBJ2-3, with 14 bases identical to TRBD2. The ends lost 6 bases at V and 2 bases at J; junction bases unmatched: 10. CDR3 length: 18 amino acids. Germline lookup yields CDR1 ENHRY and CDR2 SYGVKD. The chain's CDR3 is CAIRDPGLAGETTDTQYF. CDR3 bases: TGTGCCATCAGAGACCCGGGACTAGCGGGAGAAACCACAGATACGCAGTATTTT.

The rearrangement uses TRBV4-1 and TRBJ2-1; perhaps D is TRBD1 or TRBD2 (6 bases each). Germline CDR1 and CDR2: MGHRA and YSYEKL. The CDR3 spans 17 residues. V gave up 2 bases and J gave up 6 bases, with 20 bases separating them. The CDR3 nucleotides read TGCGCCAGCAGCCAAACCGGGGGCCCGTTTGCGTTCAATGAGCAGTTCTTC. This codes for CASSQTGGPFAFNEQFF.

The CDR3 sequence is CASSLDSWTEHSYEQYF. The CDR3 DNA reads TGTGCCAGCAGCTTAGATTCCTGGACCGAGCATTCCTACGAGCAGTACTTC. The chain is built from TRBV11-2 and TRBJ2-7; D remains unclear. Germline V gene sequence: CDR1 SGHAT, CDR2 FQNNGV. Trimming pared 0 bases from V and 1 base from J, leaving 16 bases between. The CDR3 is 17 amino acids.

The chain couples TRBV5-4 to TRBJ2-5; TRBD2 aligns across 9 bases. The junction had 4 bases not matched to a gene; V was cut back by 2 bases and J by 2 bases. Germline assignment: CDR1 SGHNT and CDR2 YYREEE (reference sequence). The CDR3 is made up of 15 amino acids. As DNA, the CDR3 is TGTGCCAGCAGCTTTTTCCTAGCGGGGCAAGAGACCCAGTACTTC. This encodes CASSFFLAGQETQYF. Combining the CDR3 with reference TRBV5-4 and TRBJ2-5 gives the whole variable domain ETGVTQSPTHLIKTRGQQVTLRCSSQSGHNTVSWYQQALGQGPQFIFQYYREEENGRGNFPPRFSGLQFPNYSSELNVNALELDDSALYLCASSFFLAGQETQYFGPGTRLLVL.

The chain combines TRBV18 with TRBJ1-5; no firm D call. The CDR3 spans 15 residues. V dropped 3 bases and J dropped 8 bases, with 17 bases sitting between them. CDR1 and CDR2 from the germline V gene are KGHSH and LQKENI. The CDR3, as DNA: TGTGCCAGCTCACCTCAGTCGGGCATGGGAGAGCCCCAGCATTTT. This codes for CASSPQSGMGEPQHF.

The chain carries TRBV7-9 and TRBJ2-1; 7 nucleotides align to TRBD2. V trimming: 5 bases; J trimming: 6 bases; junction bases outside the gene matches: 10. Germline V gene lookup returns CDR1 SEHNR and CDR2 FQNEAQ (reference sequence). The CDR3 contains 15 residues. As DNA, the CDR3 is TGTGCCAGCAGCCCCTCTAGCGGAGAGTTCAATGAGCAGTTCTTC. This gives the protein CASSPSSGEFNEQFF.

The chain carries TRBV10-3 and TRBJ2-7, with 9 positions matching TRBD2. The V gene's germline CDR1 is ENHRY and CDR2 SYGVKD. This CDR3 contains 14 residues. The V gene end was trimmed by 3 bases and the J gene end by 3 bases; junction bases not matched to a gene: 3. As DNA, the CDR3 is TGTGCCATCAGTGAAGGGCGGGAGGGCTACGAGCAGTACTTC. Protein product: CAISEGREGYEQYF.

This clone was recorded only once. V usage is TRBV12-5 and J usage is TRBJ1-6; tentatively, D is TRBD1 (6 bases). Germline V gives CDR1 LGHNT, CDR2 FRNRAP. Deletions cut 2 bases from V and 10 bases from J, with 15 bases between. The CDR3 is made up of 15 amino acids. CDR3 protein: CASGLPGTRASPLHF. The CDR3 DNA sequence: TGTGCTAGTGGTTTGCCGGGGACACGGGCATCACCCCTCCACTTT.

The sample holds one count of this clone. V usage is TRBV11-2 and J usage is TRBJ1-1; TRBD1 matches at 7 bases. Germline loops: CDR1 SGHAT, CDR2 FQNNGV. The CDR3 runs 15 residues. V shed 4 bases, J shed 7 bases, and the junction held 12 bases outside the gene matches. CDR3 DNA: TGTGCCAGCAGCTCCCCGAAGGGGGCTATCGGTGAAGCTTTCTTT. Amino acids: CASSSPKGAIGEAFF.

The rearrangement links TRBV5-1 to TRBJ2-7; 10 bases line up with TRBD2. Losses at the gene ends were 2 bases for V and 5 bases for J; bases not matched to a gene: 7. From germline, CDR1 is SGHRS and CDR2 YFSETQ. The CDR3 length is 15 residues. CDR3 amino acids: CASSFPAGGLDEQYF. CDR3 coding DNA: TGCGCCAGCAGCTTCCCAGCGGGAGGGCTCGACGAGCAGTACTTC.

This clone was observed a handful of times. V is TRBV10-1 and J is TRBJ2-7; a weak D match, TRBD2 (5 bases). This CDR3 has 15 amino acids. The V end was cut by 0 bases, the J end by 3 bases, with 12 bases between. Germline V lookup: CDR1 WNHNN, CDR2 SYGVQD (reference sequence). The CDR3 sequence is CASSESPGEGYEQYF. CDR3 nucleotides: TGCGCCAGCAGTGAGTCCCCAGGTGAGGGCTACGAGCAGTACTTC.

Concerning this clone itself: Other DNA variants within this sample encode the same CDR3. The chain links TRBV27 to TRBJ2-1; no firm D call. Germline CDR1 MNHEY, CDR2 SMNVEV (reference sequence). Trimming took off 0 bases at V and 7 bases at J, with 4 bases between the two ends. The CDR3 has 12 residues. The CDR3 nucleotides read TGTGCCAGCAGTTTATCGGGGAATGAGCAGTTCTTC. As protein: CASSLSGNEQFF.

For this clone: In the same sample, other DNA sequences code for this CDR3. The chain recombines TRBV11-2 with TRBJ2-2, with D uncertain. This CDR3 is 14 amino acids long. Germline assignment: CDR1 SGHAT and CDR2 FQNNGV. V lost 0 bases, J lost 4 bases, and 6 bases lay in between. The CDR3 DNA reads TGTGCCAGCAGCTTAGAACCTAGCACCGGGGAGCTGTTTTTT. The encoded protein is CASSLEPSTGELFF.

The chain combines TRBV30 with TRBJ1-1; no reliable D call. The ends were cut back, 0 bases at V and 6 bases at J, with 11 bases in the middle. Germline CDR1 is GTSNPN and CDR2 is SVGIG (reference sequence). The CDR3 extends over 13 amino acids. CDR3 region: CAWSVPGSAEAFF. As DNA, the CDR3 is TGTGCCTGGAGTGTACCAGGTAGCGCTGAAGCTTTCTTT.

The chain links TRBV5-1 to TRBJ2-1, with D tentatively TRBD2 (5 bases). Germline CDR1 SGHRS, CDR2 YFSETQ. The V end was cut by 1 base, the J end by 7 bases, with 15 bases between. CDR3 size: 15 residues. CDR3 residues: CASSLRGTLENEQFF. CDR3 nucleotide sequence: TGCGCCAGCAGCTTGCGGGGTACGTTGGAGAATGAGCAGTTCTTC.

Points on this clone: Different DNA sequences within this sample yield the same CDR3. The chain joins TRBV27 to TRBJ1-2; TRBD1 agrees at 11 bases. Looked up from germline, CDR1 is MNHEY and CDR2 is SMNVEV (reference sequence). With V trimmed by 4 bases and J by 5 bases, 3 bases remained unmatched. This CDR3 is 14 amino acids long. DNA for the CDR3: TGTGCCAGCAGTTGGACAGGGGGCTCGTATGGCTACACCTTC. Translating it yields CASSWTGGSYGYTF.

This clone was counted once. V is TRBV5-1 and J is TRBJ2-2, with D possibly called TRBD1 or TRBD2 (6 bases each). The germline gives CDR1 SGHRS, CDR2 YFSETQ. The CDR3 extends over 18 amino acids. V gave up 0 bases and J gave up 1 base, with 16 bases separating them. CDR3 amino acids: CASSLDYIGGKNTGELFF. The CDR3 DNA is TGCGCCAGCAGCTTGGATTACATAGGGGGGAAGAACACCGGGGAGCTGTTTTTT.